These 22 T cell receptor beta chains came from one sample sequenced in a study of Graves' ophthalmopathy and Graves' hyperthyroidism. RNA transcripts yielded amplified TCR beta CDR3 regions. In the first round, RT-PCR was carried out with HTBI primers, and a multiplex PCR formed the second round. One entry per CDR3 protein results from TCRdb running MiXCR on the multiplex PCR reads. The data contain about 370,000 distinct CDR3 sequences, approximately 16% of them seen just once; the ten biggest clones take up 1.6%. The source material was peripheral blood. These TCRs come from a woman between 18 and 29 years old with Graves' ophthalmopathy.

This clonotype was counted many times. CDR3 in amino acids: CASSSSDRARRETQYF. Here the CDR3 DNA reads TGTGCCAGCAGCTCCTCGGACAGGGCGCGTAGAGAGACCCAGTACTTC. V usage is TRBV12-3 or TRBV12-4 and J usage is TRBJ2-5; 8 bases fit TRBD1. Trimming took 6 bases from V and 4 from J; bases not matched to a gene: 13. This CDR3 contains 16 residues.

This clonotype has at least ten counts. CDR3 coding DNA: TGTGCCAGCAGTTTCTCCTCTTATGGGCGGGGGAGAAACTATGGCTACACCTTC. Encoded protein: CASSFSSYGRGRNYGYTF. V and J are TRBV12-3 or TRBV12-4 and TRBJ1-2; tentatively, D is TRBD1 (5 bases). V shed 3 bases and J shed 2 bases, with 22 bases lying between them. This CDR3 has 18 amino acids.

At least ten counts were recorded for this clonotype. The J gene is TRBJ1-1, the V gene TRBV6-2 or TRBV6-3; D is unresolved. The CDR3 has 15 amino acids. Germline-derived CDR1 and CDR2 are MNHEY and SVGEGT. Trimming cost V 3 bases and J 1 base, with 12 bases left between them. The CDR3 nucleotides are TGTGCCAGCAGTTATCTTAGGCCCCCGAACACTGAAGCTTTCTTT. This gives the protein CASSYLRPPNTEAFF.

This clonotype was seen at least ten times. The V gene is TRBV15, the J gene TRBJ2-6; D is perhaps TRBD1 or TRBD2 (5 bases each). Germline V gene lookup returns CDR1 LNHNV and CDR2 YYDKDF (reference sequence). This CDR3 region has 15 residues. V shed 8 bases and J shed 1 base, with 12 bases lying between them. For the CDR3, the DNA is TGTGCCACCGGGACGGATGAGTCTGGGGCCAACGTCCTGACTTTC. Amino acids: CATGTDESGANVLTF.

This clonotype was seen many times. The chain has TRBV6-1 and TRBJ1-3; D is unclear. Trimming cost V 4 bases and J 5 bases, with 12 bases left between them. Looked up from germline, CDR1 is MNHNS and CDR2 is SASEGT. The length of the CDR3 is 14 residues. The CDR3 DNA sequence: TGTGCCAGCAGTGCCCTGAGGGAGAGAAACACCATATATTTT. Protein sequence: CASSALRERNTIYF.

This clonotype has ten or more counts. The chain joins TRBV7-3 to TRBJ1-2; 10 bases match TRBD1. V dropped 5 bases and J dropped 10; count of bases not matched to a gene: 7. Germline V gene sequence: CDR1 SGHTA, CDR2 FQGTGA. The CDR3 runs 13 residues. Written as DNA, the CDR3 is TGTGCCAGCAGCCATGGGACAGGGGAAGACTACACCTTC. Translating gives CASSHGTGEDYTF.

This clonotype was seen many times. The chain links TRBV6-2 or TRBV6-3 to TRBJ1-5; no clear D gene. V was clipped by 6 bases and J by 6 bases, with 12 bases between them. The germline gives CDR1 MNHEY, CDR2 SVGEGT. This CDR3 comprises 13 residues. CDR3 DNA sequence: TGTGCCAGCAGGCGCGAGGGTGCTCAGCCCCAGCATTTT. Translated, it gives CASRREGAQPQHF.

V gene TRBV2 combines with J gene TRBJ2-7; unclear D gene. The CDR3 is 11 amino acids. The V end was cut by 7 bases, the J end by 5 bases, with 9 bases between. Per the germline V gene, CDR1 is SNHLY and CDR2 is FYNNEI. CDR3 DNA sequence: TGTGCCAGCACAAGGACGGACGAGCAGTACTTC. Encoded protein: CASTRTDEQYF.

The sample holds a few counts of this clonotype. A much larger clone differs by one base, so this may be a read error. A read error is likely, as this CDR3 ends without the conserved phenylalanine or tryptophan. The V gene is TRBV30, the J gene TRBJ2-7; 10 bases match TRBD1. The trim removed 2 bases at V and 3 bases at J, leaving 4 bases unmatched. The CDR3 runs to 14 residues. Germline-derived CDR1 and CDR2 are GTSNPN and SVGIG (reference sequence). CDR3 nucleotides: TGTGCCTGGAGTTCCGGGACAGGGGTCTACGAGCAGTACCTC. Translation gives CAWSSGTGVYEQYL.

This clonotype was seen repeatedly, ten times or more. This chain joins TRBV20-1 and TRBJ2-3; 10 bases are a match to TRBD2. J gave up 2 bases and V 6 bases, and 8 bases lay outside the gene matches. The CDR3 totals 15 residues. CDR1 and CDR2 (germline): DFQATT, SNEGSKA (reference sequence). CDR3 region: CSASTSGVITDTQYF. CDR3 in DNA: TGCAGTGCATCCACTAGCGGGGTAATCACAGATACGCAGTATTTT.

This clonotype was seen more than once but under ten times. The V call is TRBV7-6, the J call TRBJ2-7; D is tentatively TRBD1 or TRBD2 (5 bases each). V lost 5 bases, J lost 4 bases, and 18 bases lay in between. Germline V gene lookup returns CDR1 SGHVS and CDR2 FNYEAQ. CDR3 length: 15 amino acids. The chain's CDR3 is CASSPPEAGSYEQYF. The CDR3 nucleotides are TGTGCCAGCAGCCCCCCGGAGGCAGGGAGTTACGAGCAGTACTTC.

This clonotype was detected ten times or more. The V gene is TRBV10-3, the J gene TRBJ2-7; 8 bases are a match to TRBD2. Looked up from germline, CDR1 is ENHRY and CDR2 is SYGVKD. The CDR3 loop spans 15 amino acids. V lost 2 bases, J lost 0 bases, and 3 bases stayed unmatched. Here the CDR3 reads CAISEREGFSYEQYF. CDR3 bases: TGTGCCATCAGTGAGCGGGAGGGTTTCTCCTACGAGCAGTACTTC.

This chain joins TRBV29-1 and TRBJ2-7, with D perhaps TRBD2 (5 bases). V was clipped by 4 bases and J by 2 bases, with 12 bases between them. This CDR3 has 13 amino acids. Per germline, CDR1 SQVTM and CDR2 ANQGSEA. The CDR3 coding sequence is TGCAGCGTTGGGGCAGACTATCCCTACGAGCAGTACTTC. Translating it yields CSVGADYPYEQYF.

This chain uses TRBV28 with TRBJ1-1; D gene unclear. CDR3 length: 17 amino acids. Germline lookup yields CDR1 MDHEN and CDR2 SYDVKM. The V end was cut by 6 bases, the J end by 0 bases, with 20 bases between. In DNA, the CDR3 is TGTGCCAGCAGCTTAGGCGTCTCTCTTGACATGAACACTGAAGCTTTCTTT. Its protein product is CASSLGVSLDMNTEAFF.

This clonotype was seen repeatedly, ten times or more. The chain recombines TRBV28 with TRBJ2-2, with 12 nucleotides matching TRBD1. CDR1 and CDR2 from the germline V gene are MDHEN and SYDVKM. The ends lost 8 bases at V and 3 bases at J; junction bases unmatched: 13. The CDR3 is 18 residues long. CDR3 loop: CASQPGTGGYRYTGELFF. In DNA form, the CDR3 reads TGTGCCAGCCAACCCGGGACAGGGGGCTATCGGTACACCGGGGAGCTGTTTTTT.

This clonotype has just a few counts. V and J are TRBV12-3 or TRBV12-4 and TRBJ1-2; maybe TRBD1 (6 bases). CDR3 length equals 13 residues. The ends were cut back, 2 bases at V and 7 bases at J, with 11 bases in the middle. This chain's CDR3 is CASSLQGSGGYTF. The CDR3 DNA sequence: TGTGCCAGCAGTTTACAGGGGAGTGGTGGCTACACCTTC.

This clonotype was picked up many times. The gene calls are TRBV11-2 and TRBJ2-3; 7 nucleotides match TRBD2. V lost 5 bases to trimming and J lost 0 bases; unmatched junction nucleotides: 8. The V gene's germline CDR1 is SGHAT and CDR2 FQNNGV. The CDR3 spans 16 residues. The CDR3 loop is CASSIRWRGSTDTQYF. The CDR3 DNA sequence: TGTGCCAGCAGCATTAGGTGGCGGGGGAGCACAGATACGCAGTATTTT.

This clonotype was seen repeatedly, ten times or more. The chain is built from TRBV11-2 and TRBJ1-2; a possible D gene is TRBD1 (5 bases). This CDR3 has 17 amino acids. Trimming left V 5 bases short and J 3 bases short, with 22 bases between. In germline, CDR1 is SGHAT, CDR2 FQNNGV. CDR3 nucleotides: TGTGCCAGCAGCGGAATACCCGGGACGGGGTTTGACTATGGCTACACCTTC. Translation: CASSGIPGTGFDYGYTF.

J is TRBJ1-2 and V is TRBV7-2; unclear D gene. The CDR3 spans 13 residues. Germline CDR1 SGHTA, CDR2 FQGNSA. V shed 3 bases and J shed 8 bases, with 13 bases lying between them. CDR3 coding DNA: TGTGCCAGCAGCTTGGACGGGCCGTGGGGCTACACCTTC. It translates to CASSLDGPWGYTF. The full variable domain, completed using reference TRBV7-2 and TRBJ1-2, is GAGVSQSPSNKVTEKGKDVELRCDPISGHTALYWYRQSLGQGLEFLIYFQGNSAPDKSGLPSDRFSAERTGGSVSTLTIQRTQQEDSAVYLCASSLDGPWGYTFGSGTRLTVV.

This clonotype was detected ten times or more. V usage is TRBV4-2 and J usage is TRBJ2-6; 10 bases map to TRBD2. V shed 4 bases, J shed 0 bases, and the junction held 12 bases outside the gene matches. The CDR3 extends over 20 amino acids. From germline, CDR1 is LGHNA and CDR2 YNFKEQ. For the CDR3, the DNA is TGTGCCAGCAGCCCTTTCCGGACTAGCGGCGCCCTCTCTGGGGCCAACGTCCTGACTTTC. Residues: CASSPFRTSGALSGANVLTF.

The sample holds a few counts of this clonotype. The J gene is TRBJ2-7, the V gene TRBV28; 14 bases line up with TRBD2. The CDR3 runs to 15 residues. J gave up 7 bases and V 3 bases, and 5 bases lay outside the gene matches. Germline CDR1 is MDHEN and CDR2 is SYDVKM. CDR3 DNA: TGTGCCAGCAGTTTGGCGACTAGCGGGAGGGTTGAGCAGTACTTC. Translated, it gives CASSLATSGRVEQYF.

This clonotype was counted only a few times. This could be a read error, since a much larger clone is one nucleotide away. The chain employs TRBV6-2 or TRBV6-3 and TRBJ1-5; D gene ambiguous. Near its end, the DNA agrees better with TRBJ2-3, so the J call may be wrong. The CDR3 loop spans 12 amino acids. The germline CDR1 and CDR2 sequences are MNHEY and SVGEGT. CDR3 amino acids: CASTFPFQPQYF. The CDR3 DNA follows: TGTGCCAGCACCTTTCCCTTTCAGCCCCAGTATTTT.